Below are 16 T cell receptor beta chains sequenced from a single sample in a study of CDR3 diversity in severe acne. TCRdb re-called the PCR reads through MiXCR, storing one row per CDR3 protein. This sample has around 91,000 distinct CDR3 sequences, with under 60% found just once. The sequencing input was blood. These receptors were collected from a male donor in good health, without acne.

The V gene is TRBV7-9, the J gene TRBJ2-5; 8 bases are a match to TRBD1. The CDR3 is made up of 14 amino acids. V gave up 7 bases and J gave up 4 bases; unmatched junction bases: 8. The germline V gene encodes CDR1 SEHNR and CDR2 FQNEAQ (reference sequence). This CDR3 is CASNHADRGETQYF. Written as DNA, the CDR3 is TGTGCCAGCAACCACGCCGACAGGGGAGAGACCCAGTACTTC.

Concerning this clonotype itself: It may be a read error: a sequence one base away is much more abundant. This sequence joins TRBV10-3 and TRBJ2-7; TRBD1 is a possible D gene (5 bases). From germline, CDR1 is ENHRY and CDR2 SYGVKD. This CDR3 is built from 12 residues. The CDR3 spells CVISEPARVTYF. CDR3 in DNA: TGTGTCATCAGTGAGCCGGCCAGGGTGACTTACTTC.

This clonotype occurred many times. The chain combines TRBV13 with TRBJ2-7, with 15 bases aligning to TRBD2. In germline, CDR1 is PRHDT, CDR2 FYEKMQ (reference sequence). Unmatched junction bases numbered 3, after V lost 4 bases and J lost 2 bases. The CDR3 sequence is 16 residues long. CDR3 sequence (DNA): TGTGCCAGCAGCTCCCGGACTAGCGGGGGGGCCTACGAGCAGTACTTC. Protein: CASSSRTSGGAYEQYF.

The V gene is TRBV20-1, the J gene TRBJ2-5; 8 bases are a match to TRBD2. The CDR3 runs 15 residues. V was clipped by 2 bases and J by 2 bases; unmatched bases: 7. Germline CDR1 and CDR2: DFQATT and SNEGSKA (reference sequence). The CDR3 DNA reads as TGCAGTGCTAGACAGGGCGGGACTAGTCAAGAGACCCAGTACTTC. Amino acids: CSARQGGTSQETQYF.

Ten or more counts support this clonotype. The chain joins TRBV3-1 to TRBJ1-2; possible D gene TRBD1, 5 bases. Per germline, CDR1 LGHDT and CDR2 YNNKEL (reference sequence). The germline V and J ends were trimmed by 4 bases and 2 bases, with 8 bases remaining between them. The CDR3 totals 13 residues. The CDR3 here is CASSPDRNYGYTF. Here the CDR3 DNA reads TGTGCCAGCAGCCCCGACAGAAACTATGGCTACACCTTC.

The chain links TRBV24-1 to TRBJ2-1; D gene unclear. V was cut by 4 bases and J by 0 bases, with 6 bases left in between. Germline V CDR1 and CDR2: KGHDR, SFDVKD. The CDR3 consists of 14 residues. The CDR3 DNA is TGTGCCACCAGTGAGGGCCGCTCCTACAATGAGCAGTTCTTC. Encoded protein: CATSEGRSYNEQFF.

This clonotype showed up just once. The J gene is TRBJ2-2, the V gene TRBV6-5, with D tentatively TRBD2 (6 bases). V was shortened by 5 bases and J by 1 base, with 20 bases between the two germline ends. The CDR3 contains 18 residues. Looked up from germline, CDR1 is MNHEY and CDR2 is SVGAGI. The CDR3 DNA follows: TGTGCCAGCAGTCCTTACGGGCGGGGAGACGGGAACACCGGGGAGCTGTTTTTT. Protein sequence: CASSPYGRGDGNTGELFF.

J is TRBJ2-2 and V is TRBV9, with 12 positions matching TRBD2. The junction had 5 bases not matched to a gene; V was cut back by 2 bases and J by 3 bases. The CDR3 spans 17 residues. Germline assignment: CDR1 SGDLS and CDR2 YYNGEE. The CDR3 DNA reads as TGTGCCAGCAGCGTCGGACTAGCGGGACTTTACACCGGGGAGCTGTTTTTT. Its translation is CASSVGLAGLYTGELFF.

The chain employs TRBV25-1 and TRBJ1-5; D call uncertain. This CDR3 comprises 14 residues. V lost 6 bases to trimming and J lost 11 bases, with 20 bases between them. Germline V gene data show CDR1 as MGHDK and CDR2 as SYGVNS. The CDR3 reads CASSSRTEFGTQHF. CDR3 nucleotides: TGTGCCAGCAGCTCCAGGACCGAGTTTGGGACCCAGCATTTT.

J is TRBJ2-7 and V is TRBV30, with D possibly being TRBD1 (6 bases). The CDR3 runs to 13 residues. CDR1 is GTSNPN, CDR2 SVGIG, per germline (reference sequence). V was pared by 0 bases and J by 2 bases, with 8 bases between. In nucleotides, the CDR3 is TGTGCCTGGAGTGTAGGGGGAACCTACGAGCAGTACTTC. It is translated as CAWSVGGTYEQYF. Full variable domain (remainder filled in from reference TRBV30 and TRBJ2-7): SQTIHQWPATLVQPVGSPLSLECTVEGTSNPNLYWYRQAAGRGLQLLFYSVGIGQISSEVPQNLSASRPQDRQFILSSKKLLLSDSGFYLCAWSVGGTYEQYFGPGTRLTVT.

CDR3: CSAWRQGNTYNEQFF. The DNA of the CDR3 is TGCAGTGCTTGGAGACAGGGGAACACTTACAATGAGCAGTTCTTC. The rearrangement links TRBV20-1 to TRBJ2-1, with TRBD1 matching 8 bases. Trimming removed 5 bases from V and 4 bases from J; junction bases left unmatched: 10. Germline V CDR1 and CDR2: DFQATT, SNEGSKA (reference sequence). This CDR3 comprises 15 residues.

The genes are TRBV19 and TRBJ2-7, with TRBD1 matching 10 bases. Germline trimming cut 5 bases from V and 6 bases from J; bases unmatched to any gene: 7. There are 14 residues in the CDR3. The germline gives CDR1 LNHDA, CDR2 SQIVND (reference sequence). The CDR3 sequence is CASSAPGQGCEQYF. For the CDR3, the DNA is TGTGCCAGTAGTGCTCCGGGACAGGGGTGCGAGCAGTACTTC.

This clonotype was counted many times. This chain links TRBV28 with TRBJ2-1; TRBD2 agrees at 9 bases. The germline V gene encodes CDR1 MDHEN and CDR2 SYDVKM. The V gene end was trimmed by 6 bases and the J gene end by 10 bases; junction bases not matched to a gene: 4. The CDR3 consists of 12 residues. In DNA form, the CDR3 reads TGTGCCAGCAGGTTAGCGGGAGTAGAGCAGTTCTTC. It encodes CASRLAGVEQFF.

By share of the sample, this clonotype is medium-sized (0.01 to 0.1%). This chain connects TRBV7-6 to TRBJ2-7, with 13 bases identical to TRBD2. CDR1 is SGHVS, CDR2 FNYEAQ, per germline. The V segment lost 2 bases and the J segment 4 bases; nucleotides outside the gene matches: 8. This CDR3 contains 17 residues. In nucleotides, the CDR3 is TGTGCCAGCAGCTTACAAACTCCGGGACTAGCGGGGTACGAGCAGTACTTC. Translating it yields CASSLQTPGLAGYEQYF.

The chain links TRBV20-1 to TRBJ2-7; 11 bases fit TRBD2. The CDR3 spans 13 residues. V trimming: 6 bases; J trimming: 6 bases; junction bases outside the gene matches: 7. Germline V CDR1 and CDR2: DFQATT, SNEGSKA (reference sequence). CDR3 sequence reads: CSATTSGKGEQYF. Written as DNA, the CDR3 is TGCAGTGCCACGACTAGCGGGAAGGGCGAGCAGTACTTC.

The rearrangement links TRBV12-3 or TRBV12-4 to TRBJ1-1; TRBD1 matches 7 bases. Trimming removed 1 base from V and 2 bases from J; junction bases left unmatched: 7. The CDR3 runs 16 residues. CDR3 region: CASSLGGAGGNTEAFF. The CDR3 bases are TGTGCCAGCAGTTTAGGGGGGGCAGGGGGAAACACTGAAGCTTTCTTT.